This T cell receptor (beta chain) was sequenced in a study of blood T cell repertoires in COVID-19. Study at large: PBMCs, B-cell-depleted T cells, or T cells provided the cDNA or gDNA that made up the material.

Clones were sequenced by immunoSEQ multiplex PCR, and TCRdb holds only the in-frame ones, with some missing. The table includes fewer than 250,000 clones, 65% to 85% detected once. Between the trimmed V and J ends, which lost 4 bases and 8 bases, there was a span of 14 bases. From germline, CDR1 is MNHEY and CDR2 SVGAGI. The CDR3 totals 14 residues. The rearrangement joins TRBV6-5 to TRBJ1-4, with D tentatively TRBD1 (6 bases). Sequenced input: peripheral blood. The sequence came from a human donor in a cohort sampled during active COVID-19. CDR3 bases: TGTGCCAGCAGTTTGGAAGGGGGAAACGAAAAACTGTTTTTT. Residues: CASSLEGGNEKLFF.